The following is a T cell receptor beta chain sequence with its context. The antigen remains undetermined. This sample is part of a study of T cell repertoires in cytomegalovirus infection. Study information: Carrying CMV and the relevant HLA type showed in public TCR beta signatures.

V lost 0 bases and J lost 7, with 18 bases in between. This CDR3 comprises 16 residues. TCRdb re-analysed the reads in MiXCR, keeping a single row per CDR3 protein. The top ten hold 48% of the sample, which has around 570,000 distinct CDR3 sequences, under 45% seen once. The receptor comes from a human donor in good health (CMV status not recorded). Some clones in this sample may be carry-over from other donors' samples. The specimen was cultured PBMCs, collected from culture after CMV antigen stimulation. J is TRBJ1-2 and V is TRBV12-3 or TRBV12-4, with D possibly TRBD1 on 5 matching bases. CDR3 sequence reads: CASSLAYTTGSPGYTF. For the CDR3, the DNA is TGTGCCAGCAGTTTAGCATACACCACAGGCTCCCCTGGCTACACCTTC.